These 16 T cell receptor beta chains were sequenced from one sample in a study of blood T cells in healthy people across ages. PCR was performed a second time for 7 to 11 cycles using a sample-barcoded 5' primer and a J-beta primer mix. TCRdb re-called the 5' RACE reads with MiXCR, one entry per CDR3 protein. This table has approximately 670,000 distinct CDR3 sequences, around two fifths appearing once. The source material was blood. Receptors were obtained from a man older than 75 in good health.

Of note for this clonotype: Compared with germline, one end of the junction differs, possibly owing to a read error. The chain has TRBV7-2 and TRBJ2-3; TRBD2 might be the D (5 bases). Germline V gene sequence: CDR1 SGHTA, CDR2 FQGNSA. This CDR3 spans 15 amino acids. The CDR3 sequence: CAGSLEERPKDTQYF. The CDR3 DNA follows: TGTGCCGGCAGCTTAGAGGAGCGGCCAAAGGATACGCAGTATTTT.

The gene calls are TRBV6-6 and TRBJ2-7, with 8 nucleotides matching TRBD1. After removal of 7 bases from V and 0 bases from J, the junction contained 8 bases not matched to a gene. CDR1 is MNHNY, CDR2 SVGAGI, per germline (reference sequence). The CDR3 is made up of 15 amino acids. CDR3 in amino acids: CASTDRAKNSYEQYF. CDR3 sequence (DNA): TGTGCCAGCACGGACAGGGCTAAAAACTCCTACGAGCAGTACTTC.

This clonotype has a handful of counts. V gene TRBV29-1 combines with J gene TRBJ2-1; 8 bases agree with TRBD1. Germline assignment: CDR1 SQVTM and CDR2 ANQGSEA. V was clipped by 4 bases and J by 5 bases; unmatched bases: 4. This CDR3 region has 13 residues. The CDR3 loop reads CSVGTGFDNEQFF. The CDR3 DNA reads TGCAGCGTTGGGACAGGGTTTGACAATGAGCAGTTCTTC.

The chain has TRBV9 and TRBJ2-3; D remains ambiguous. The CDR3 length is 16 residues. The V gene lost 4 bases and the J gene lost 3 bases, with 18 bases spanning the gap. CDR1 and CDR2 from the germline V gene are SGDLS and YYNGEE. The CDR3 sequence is CASSSDPTPRTDTQYF. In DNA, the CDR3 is TGTGCCAGCAGCTCAGACCCCACCCCCAGGACAGATACGCAGTATTTT.

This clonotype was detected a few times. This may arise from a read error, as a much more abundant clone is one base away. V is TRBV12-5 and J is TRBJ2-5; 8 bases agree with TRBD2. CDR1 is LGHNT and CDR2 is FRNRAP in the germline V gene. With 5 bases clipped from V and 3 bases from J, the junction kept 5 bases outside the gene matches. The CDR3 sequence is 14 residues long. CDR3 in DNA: TGTGCTAGTGGTGTGTCAGCGGGGGAAGAGACCCAGTACTTC. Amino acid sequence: CASGVSAGEETQYF.

DNA for the CDR3: TGTGCCAGCAGTGGCGCGACAGGGGTGGGGTACAATGAGCAGTTCTTC. Its translation: CASSGATGVGYNEQFF. The chain recombines TRBV6-4 with TRBJ2-1; 8 bases align to TRBD1. Germline CDR1 reads MRHNA; CDR2 reads SNTAGT. This CDR3 comprises 16 residues. Trimming removed 4 bases from V and 4 bases from J; junction bases left unmatched: 9.

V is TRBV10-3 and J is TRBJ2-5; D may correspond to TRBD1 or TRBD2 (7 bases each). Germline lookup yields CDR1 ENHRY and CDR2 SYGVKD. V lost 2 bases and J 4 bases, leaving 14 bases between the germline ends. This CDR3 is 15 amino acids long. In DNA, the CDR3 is TGTGCCATCAGTGAGGCTCCAGGGGGGGTAGAGACCCAGTACTTC. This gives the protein CAISEAPGGVETQYF.

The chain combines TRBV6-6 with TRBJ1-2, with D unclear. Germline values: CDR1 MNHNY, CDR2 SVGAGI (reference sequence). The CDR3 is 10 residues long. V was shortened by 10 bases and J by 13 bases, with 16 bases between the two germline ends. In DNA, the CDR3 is TGTGCCACTCGCCTCCAGGTTTTCACCTTC. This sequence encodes CATRLQVFTF.

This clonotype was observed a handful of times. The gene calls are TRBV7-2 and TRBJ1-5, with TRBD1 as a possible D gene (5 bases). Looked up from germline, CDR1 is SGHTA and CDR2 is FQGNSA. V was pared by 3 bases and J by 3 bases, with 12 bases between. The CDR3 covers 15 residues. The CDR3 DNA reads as TGTGCCAGCAGCTTTTTCGGACAAATCAATCAGCCCCAGCATTTT. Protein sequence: CASSFFGQINQPQHF.

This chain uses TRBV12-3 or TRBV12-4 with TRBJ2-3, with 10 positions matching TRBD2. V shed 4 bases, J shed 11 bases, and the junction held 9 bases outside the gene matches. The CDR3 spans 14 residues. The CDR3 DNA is TGTGCCAGCAGTTGTAGAGGACTAGCGGCGGGGCAGTATTTT. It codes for CASSCRGLAAGQYF.

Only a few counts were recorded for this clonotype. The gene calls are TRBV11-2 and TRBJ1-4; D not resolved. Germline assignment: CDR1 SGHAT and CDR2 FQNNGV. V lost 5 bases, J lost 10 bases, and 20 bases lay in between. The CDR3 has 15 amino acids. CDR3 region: CASSPWAGRAGKLFF. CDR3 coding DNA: TGTGCCAGCAGCCCGTGGGCGGGGAGAGCGGGAAAACTGTTTTTT.

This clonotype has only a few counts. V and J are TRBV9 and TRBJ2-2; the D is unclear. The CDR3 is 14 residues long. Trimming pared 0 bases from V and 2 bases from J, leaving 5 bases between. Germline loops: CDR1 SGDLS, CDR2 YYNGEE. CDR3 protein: CASSVVGNTGELFF. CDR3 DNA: TGTGCCAGCAGCGTAGTAGGTAACACCGGGGAGCTGTTTTTT.

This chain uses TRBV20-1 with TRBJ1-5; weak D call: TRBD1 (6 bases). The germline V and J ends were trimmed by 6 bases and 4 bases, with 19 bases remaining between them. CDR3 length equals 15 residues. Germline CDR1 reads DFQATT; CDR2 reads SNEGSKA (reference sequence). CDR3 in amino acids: CSATRKQGANQPQHF. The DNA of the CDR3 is TGCAGTGCAACGAGGAAACAGGGAGCTAATCAGCCCCAGCATTTT.

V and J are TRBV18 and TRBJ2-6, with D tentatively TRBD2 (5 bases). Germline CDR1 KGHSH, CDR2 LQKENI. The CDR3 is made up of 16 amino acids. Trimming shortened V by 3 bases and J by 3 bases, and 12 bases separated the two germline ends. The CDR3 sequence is CASSPPSGFGANVLTF. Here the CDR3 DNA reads TGTGCCAGCTCACCCCCTTCGGGATTTGGGGCCAACGTCCTGACTTTC. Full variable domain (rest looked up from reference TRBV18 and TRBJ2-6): NAGVMQNPRHLVRRRGQEARLRCSPMKGHSHVYWYRQLPEEGLKFMVYLQKENIIDESGMPKERFSAEFPKEGPSILRIQQVVRGDSAAYFCASSPPSGFGANVLTFGAGSRLTVL.

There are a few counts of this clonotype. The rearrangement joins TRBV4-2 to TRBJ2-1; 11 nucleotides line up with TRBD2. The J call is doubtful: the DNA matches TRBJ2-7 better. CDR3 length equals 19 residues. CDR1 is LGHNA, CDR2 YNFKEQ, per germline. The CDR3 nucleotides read TGTGCCAGCAGCCAAGCTAGCGGGGGGCCTCCTAGCTCCTACAATGAGCAGTACTTC. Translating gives CASSQASGGPPSSYNEQYF.

In DNA, the CDR3 is TGCAGTACGACACCTTCAGGGTCTGGGAGAGGGGAGACCCAGTACTTC. This translates into CSTTPSGSGRGETQYF. The rearrangement uses TRBV20-1 and TRBJ2-5; D could derive from TRBD1 or TRBD2 (5 bases each). Germline CDR1 is DFQATT and CDR2 is SNEGSKA (reference sequence). The length of the CDR3 is 16 residues. V lost 8 bases and J lost 5, with 27 bases in between.